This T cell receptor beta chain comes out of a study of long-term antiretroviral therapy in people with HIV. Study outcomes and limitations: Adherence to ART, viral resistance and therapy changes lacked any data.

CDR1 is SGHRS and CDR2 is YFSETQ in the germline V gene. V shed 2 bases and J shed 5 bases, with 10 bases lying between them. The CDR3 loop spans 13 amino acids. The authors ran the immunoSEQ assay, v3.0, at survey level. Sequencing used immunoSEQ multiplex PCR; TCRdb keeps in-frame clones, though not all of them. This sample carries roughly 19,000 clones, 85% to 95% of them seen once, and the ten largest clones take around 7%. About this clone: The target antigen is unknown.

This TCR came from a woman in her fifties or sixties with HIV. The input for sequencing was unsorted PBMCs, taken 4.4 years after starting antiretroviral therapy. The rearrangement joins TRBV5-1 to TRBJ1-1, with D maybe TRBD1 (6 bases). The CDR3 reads CASSLGGRTEAFF. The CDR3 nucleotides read TGCGCCAGCAGCTTAGGGGGGCGAACTGAAGCTTTCTTT.